This TCR beta chain was recorded in a study of cytomegalovirus exposure and HLA in healthy donors. Study as a whole: As an earlier analysis found, some 180 million T cells yielded about 120 million unique TCR beta sequences. Study-wide results and limits: Later analysis identified several of the most significant clusters that appeared linked to common viral pathogens. According to the study, roughly 160 TCR beta chains were cytomegalovirus-associated. With high specificity and sensitivity, the classifier reportedly diagnosed cytomegalovirus status.

V trimming: 0 bases; J trimming: 3 bases; junction bases outside the gene matches: 3. This CDR3 spans 15 amino acids. Germline V gene lookup returns CDR1 SGHTA and CDR2 FQGNSA. Points on this clone: Antigen unknown.

PCR was performed using 60 Vbeta and 13 Jbeta primers. Produced via immunoSEQ multiplex PCR; TCRdb's table is partial and in-frame only. The sample yields under 150,000 clones, about three quarters seen once. The chain couples TRBV7-2 to TRBJ2-3; 7 bases fit TRBD2. The TCR was taken from a man aged 25 to 40 in good health and CMV-seronegative. The sequenced material came from PBMCs. CDR3 nucleotide sequence: TGTGCCAGCAGCTTAGCGGGACTACCTACAGATACGCAGTATTTT. Amino acid sequence: CASSLAGLPTDTQYF.